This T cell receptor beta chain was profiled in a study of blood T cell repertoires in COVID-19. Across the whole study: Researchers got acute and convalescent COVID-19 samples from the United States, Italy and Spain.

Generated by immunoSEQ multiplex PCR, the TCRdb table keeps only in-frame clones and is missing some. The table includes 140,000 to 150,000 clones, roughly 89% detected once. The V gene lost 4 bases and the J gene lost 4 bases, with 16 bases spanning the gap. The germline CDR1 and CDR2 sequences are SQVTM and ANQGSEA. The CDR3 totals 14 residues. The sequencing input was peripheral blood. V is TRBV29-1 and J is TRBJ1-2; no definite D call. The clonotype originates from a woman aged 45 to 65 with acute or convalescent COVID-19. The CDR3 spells CSVAGYEGIYGYTF. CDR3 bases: TGCAGCGTTGCCGGGTACGAAGGAATCTATGGCTACACCTTC.